Shown below are 7 T cell receptor beta chains from a single sample sequenced in a study of CD8 T cells in Susac syndrome. Random hexamers were used to reverse transcribe roughly 0.5 to 1 ug of RNA. TCRdb ran MiXCR on the immunoSEQ multiplex PCR reads and lists one entry per CDR3 protein. Here the sample spans under 200,000 distinct CDR3 sequences, about 91% being singletons. Sequencing was done on a sample of CD4+ T cells from PBMCs. The receptors were sampled from a human donor in good health.

The J gene is TRBJ2-7, the V gene TRBV5-4; TRBD2 is a possible D gene (6 bases). Germline CDR1 SGHNT, CDR2 YYREEE (reference sequence). V was shortened by 0 bases and J by 5 bases, with 9 bases between the two germline ends. This CDR3 is 13 amino acids long. CDR3 coding DNA: TGTGCCAGCAGCTTGGTGGGGGGTAACGAGCAGTACTTC. It specifies CASSLVGGNEQYF.

The genes are TRBV30 and TRBJ2-2; the match to TRBD2 covers 9 bases. V shed 0 bases, J shed 4 bases, and the junction held 0 bases outside the gene matches. Germline assignment: CDR1 GTSNPN and CDR2 SVGIG (reference sequence). This CDR3 is 14 amino acids long. CDR3 DNA sequence: TGTGCCTGGAGTGTACTAGCGGGCACCGGGGAGCTGTTTTTT. This codes for CAWSVLAGTGELFF.

The rearrangement links TRBV6-2 or TRBV6-3 to TRBJ2-1; 7 bases align to TRBD2. This CDR3 is 14 amino acids long. Trimming at V came to 7 bases and at J to 8 bases, leaving 11 bases not matched to a gene. Germline CDR1 reads MNHEY; CDR2 reads SVGEGT. The CDR3 protein is CASTPRVGGDEQFF. The DNA of the CDR3 is TGTGCCAGCACTCCCCGAGTGGGGGGGGATGAGCAGTTCTTC.

The CDR3 nucleotides are TGTGCCAGCACCCAAACCTACCAAGCCTATGGCTACACCTTC. Amino acids: CASTQTYQAYGYTF. The chain links TRBV7-2 to TRBJ1-2; no reliable D call. Germline-derived CDR1 and CDR2 are SGHTA and FQGNSA. Trimming left V 7 bases short and J 4 bases short, with 16 bases between. The CDR3 totals 14 residues.

The CDR3: CATSDLGPANTGELFF. The CDR3 nucleotides read TGTGCCACCAGTGATTTAGGCCCCGCGAACACCGGGGAGCTGTTTTTT. The genes are TRBV24-1 and TRBJ2-2; D gene uncertain. The CDR3 consists of 16 residues. Germline loops: CDR1 KGHDR, CDR2 SFDVKD. Trimming stripped 1 base from V and 0 bases from J, with 8 bases between.

This clonotype was seen a single time. The V call is TRBV6-6, the J call TRBJ2-7, with D possibly being TRBD2 (6 bases). Germline CDR1 is MNHNY and CDR2 is SVGAGI (reference sequence). The CDR3 is 16 residues long. The germline V and J ends were trimmed by 2 bases and 1 base, with 15 bases remaining between them. The CDR3 loop reads CASSYPGGKGSYEQYF. Written as DNA, the CDR3 is TGTGCCAGCAGTTACCCCGGCGGGAAGGGTTCCTACGAGCAGTACTTC.

This clonotype was observed once. V usage is TRBV29-1 and J usage is TRBJ2-7; 8 bases match TRBD2. Germline CDR1 reads SQVTM; CDR2 reads ANQGSEA. The CDR3 runs 14 residues. J lost 7 bases, V lost 6 bases, and 14 bases had no gene match. CDR3 sequence (DNA): TGCAGCGTCGTTAGGGCCCTAGCGGGCGAGGAGCAGTACTTC. It encodes CSVVRALAGEEQYF.